The rows below give T cell receptor beta chains drawn from one sample of a study of long-term antiretroviral therapy in people with HIV. Assay used: immunoSEQ multiplex PCR; TCRdb lists only in-frame clones, some missing. Among some 40,000 clones listed, around 83% were seen once. The sample was unsorted PBMCs, taken 1 year after starting antiretroviral therapy. These receptors originate from a young man with HIV. Both conserved end residues are part of each CDR3. Fields, in order: CDR3 protein, CDR3 DNA, V gene, D gene, J gene, clone size. The D gene is left open where the match is weak. Rows may omit the clone size; those that give it use once, few, many or a size class.

CDR3 protein: CASSLGAARTDTQYF
CDR3 DNA: TGTGCCAGCAGCTTAGGGGCAGCTCGCACAGATACGCAGTATTTT
V gene: TRBV11-3
D gene: -
J gene: TRBJ2-3
clone size: -

CDR3 protein: CASSSLPGGLNTGELFF
CDR3 DNA: TGTGCCAGTAGTTCGCTTCCGGGGGGATTGAACACCGGGGAGCTGTTTTTT
V gene: TRBV19
D gene: TRBD2
J gene: TRBJ2-2
clone size: -

CDR3 protein: CARGTVILTDTQYF
CDR3 DNA: TGCGCCAGGGGGACAGTAATTTTGACAGATACGCAGTATTTT
V gene: TRBV10-1
D gene: TRBD1
J gene: TRBJ2-3
clone size: -

CDR3 protein: CASSEAGTGYEQYF
CDR3 DNA: TGTGCCAGCAGTGAAGCCGGTACCGGCTACGAGCAGTACTTC
V gene: TRBV6-1
D gene: -
J gene: TRBJ2-7
clone size: -

CDR3 protein: CASSQDPTYEQYF
CDR3 DNA: TGCGCCAGCAGCCAAGATCCGACCTACGAGCAGTACTTC
V gene: TRBV4-1
D gene: -
J gene: TRBJ2-7
clone size: -

CDR3 protein: CASSLPSSYEQYF
CDR3 DNA: TGTGCCAGCAGCTTACCCAGCTCCTACGAGCAGTACTTC
V gene: TRBV7-8
D gene: -
J gene: TRBJ2-7
clone size: -

CDR3 protein: CASSYSGGGKNEQYF
CDR3 DNA: TGTGCCAGCAGTTACTCTGGCGGGGGAAAGAACGAGCAGTACTTC
V gene: TRBV6-5
D gene: TRBD2
J gene: TRBJ2-7
clone size: -

CDR3 protein: CASSPPEKYEQYF
CDR3 DNA: TGTGCCAGCTCACCACCGGAGAAATACGAGCAGTACTTC
V gene: TRBV18
D gene: -
J gene: TRBJ2-7
clone size: -

CDR3 protein: CASSPRDTYEQYF
CDR3 DNA: TGTGCCAGCTCACCCAGGGACACCTACGAGCAGTACTTC
V gene: TRBV18
D gene: -
J gene: TRBJ2-7
clone size: once

CDR3 protein: CATSDDRTGYYEQYF
CDR3 DNA: TGTGCCACCAGCGACGACCGGACAGGGTACTACGAGCAGTACTTC
V gene: TRBV15
D gene: TRBD1
J gene: TRBJ2-7
clone size: medium-sized

CDR3 protein: CASSYRGRDSYEQYF
CDR3 DNA: TGTGCCAGCAGTTACCGGGGACGGGACTCCTACGAGCAGTACTTC
V gene: TRBV6-6
D gene: -
J gene: TRBJ2-7
clone size: -

CDR3 protein: CASSPGTPVYGYTF
CDR3 DNA: TGTGCCAGCAGCCCTGGGACACCAGTCTATGGCTACACCTTC
V gene: TRBV5-6
D gene: -
J gene: TRBJ1-2
clone size: -

CDR3 protein: CASSIDRALGYTF
CDR3 DNA: TGTGCCAGTAGTATAGACAGGGCCCTTGGCTACACCTTC
V gene: TRBV19
D gene: -
J gene: TRBJ1-2
clone size: -

CDR3 protein: CASSLAAQPSGNTIYF
CDR3 DNA: TGTGCCAGCAGCTTAGCTGCACAGCCGTCTGGAAACACCATATATTTT
V gene: TRBV7-8
D gene: -
J gene: TRBJ1-3
clone size: -

CDR3 protein: CASSFTAGDSYEQYF
CDR3 DNA: TGTGCCAGCAGTTTCACAGCGGGGGACTCCTACGAGCAGTACTTC
V gene: TRBV6-6
D gene: TRBD2
J gene: TRBJ2-7
clone size: -

CDR3 protein: CASSFPPGSYEQYF
CDR3 DNA: TGTGCCAGCAGCTTCCCCCCTGGGTCCTACGAGCAGTACTTC
V gene: TRBV7-2
D gene: -
J gene: TRBJ2-7
clone size: -

CDR3 protein: CASTRGGENTEAFF
CDR3 DNA: TGTGCCAGCACCCGGGGAGGAGAGAACACTGAAGCTTTCTTT
V gene: TRBV27
D gene: -
J gene: TRBJ1-1
clone size: -

CDR3 protein: CASSLWDGRMNTEAFF
CDR3 DNA: TGCGCCAGCAGCTTGTGGGATGGGCGGATGAACACTGAAGCTTTCTTT
V gene: TRBV5-1
D gene: -
J gene: TRBJ1-1
clone size: -

CDR3 protein: CASSIGGTSEQFF
CDR3 DNA: TGTGCCAGTAGTATAGGGGGAACTAGCGAGCAGTTCTTC
V gene: TRBV19
D gene: -
J gene: TRBJ2-1
clone size: -

CDR3 protein: CASSMVSGGLYEQYF
CDR3 DNA: TGTGCCAGTAGTATGGTGTCGGGAGGACTCTACGAGCAGTACTTC
V gene: TRBV19
D gene: TRBD2
J gene: TRBJ2-7
clone size: -

CDR3 protein: CASSRWRGWDEKLFF
CDR3 DNA: TGTGCCAGCAGCCGATGGAGGGGGTGGGATGAAAAACTGTTTTTT
V gene: TRBV27
D gene: -
J gene: TRBJ1-4
clone size: -

CDR3 protein: CASSEIGAGFSDTQYF
CDR3 DNA: TGCGCCAGCAGTGAAATCGGGGCAGGGTTCTCAGATACGCAGTATTTT
V gene: TRBV10-1
D gene: -
J gene: TRBJ2-3
clone size: -

CDR3 protein: CASSYSGNNEQFF
CDR3 DNA: TGTGCCAGCAGTTACTCAGGTAACAATGAGCAGTTCTTC
V gene: TRBV6-5
D gene: -
J gene: TRBJ2-1
clone size: -

CDR3 protein: CASSASGQGAGEKLFF
CDR3 DNA: TGTGCCAGCAGCGCCTCGGGACAGGGGGCTGGCGAAAAACTGTTTTTT
V gene: TRBV9
D gene: TRBD1
J gene: TRBJ1-4
clone size: -

CDR3 protein: CASSFWTGSYEQYF
CDR3 DNA: TGTGCCAGCAGCTTTTGGACAGGCTCCTACGAGCAGTACTTC
V gene: TRBV5-5
D gene: TRBD1
J gene: TRBJ2-7
clone size: few

CDR3 protein: CASSKGQGGSYNEQFF
CDR3 DNA: TGTGCCAGCAGCAAGGGACAGGGGGGCTCCTACAATGAGCAGTTCTTC
V gene: TRBV7-9
D gene: TRBD1
J gene: TRBJ2-1
clone size: once

CDR3 protein: CASSERGPETQYF
CDR3 DNA: TGTGCCAGCAGCGAAAGGGGGCCAGAGACCCAGTACTTC
V gene: TRBV6-7
D gene: TRBD1
J gene: TRBJ2-5
clone size: -

CDR3 protein: CASSPLAGGPHEQFF
CDR3 DNA: TGTGCCAGCAGTCCACTAGCGGGAGGGCCGCATGAGCAGTTCTTC
V gene: TRBV27
D gene: TRBD2
J gene: TRBJ2-1
clone size: -

CDR3 protein: CSVREGYTF
CDR3 DNA: TGCAGCGTTAGGGAGGGCTACACCTTC
V gene: TRBV29-1
D gene: -
J gene: TRBJ1-2
clone size: -

CDR3 protein: CASGPQGPEQYF
CDR3 DNA: TGTGCCAGCGGACCACAGGGTCCCGAGCAGTACTTC
V gene: TRBV27
D gene: -
J gene: TRBJ2-7
clone size: -

CDR3 protein: CASSRGGEGFEAFF
CDR3 DNA: TGTGCCAGCAGCCGCGGGGGGGAGGGGTTTGAAGCTTTCTTT
V gene: TRBV28
D gene: -
J gene: TRBJ1-1
clone size: once

CDR3 protein: CASGLPGEAGELFF
CDR3 DNA: TGTGCTAGTGGTTTGCCGGGTGAGGCCGGGGAGCTGTTTTTT
V gene: TRBV12-5
D gene: -
J gene: TRBJ2-2
clone size: -

CDR3 protein: CASSYGREQYF
CDR3 DNA: TGTGCCAGCAGTTACGGGCGCGAGCAGTACTTC
V gene: TRBV6-6
D gene: -
J gene: TRBJ2-7
clone size: -

CDR3 protein: CASSRDRGNQPQHF
CDR3 DNA: TGTGCCAGCAGCCGTGACAGGGGCAATCAGCCCCAGCATTTT
V gene: TRBV27
D gene: TRBD1
J gene: TRBJ1-5
clone size: few

CDR3 protein: CASSLSVTLNTEAFF
CDR3 DNA: TGTGCCAGCAGCTTATCCGTCACTTTGAACACTGAAGCTTTCTTT
V gene: TRBV7-9
D gene: -
J gene: TRBJ1-1
clone size: -

CDR3 protein: CASSWTGYGDGNTIYF
CDR3 DNA: TGCGCCAGCAGCTGGACGGGGTACGGGGACGGAAACACCATATATTTT
V gene: TRBV5-1
D gene: -
J gene: TRBJ1-3
clone size: once

CDR3 protein: CASSGYEQYF
CDR3 DNA: TGTGCCAGCAGTGGCTACGAGCAGTACTTC
V gene: TRBV6-1
D gene: -
J gene: TRBJ2-7
clone size: -

CDR3 protein: CAISDVNTEAFF
CDR3 DNA: TGTGCCATCAGTGACGTGAACACTGAAGCTTTCTTT
V gene: TRBV10-3
D gene: -
J gene: TRBJ1-1
clone size: -

CDR3 protein: CASRDRNTEAFF
CDR3 DNA: TGTGCCAGCAGGGACAGAAACACTGAAGCTTTCTTT
V gene: TRBV28
D gene: -
J gene: TRBJ1-1
clone size: -

CDR3 protein: CAWTNSGGEGFRDEQFF
CDR3 DNA: TGTGCCTGGACCAACTCGGGGGGGGAGGGCTTTAGGGATGAGCAGTTCTTC
V gene: TRBV30
D gene: TRBD2
J gene: TRBJ2-1
clone size: once

CDR3 protein: CASSRGQTGTGELFF
CDR3 DNA: TGTGCCAGCAGCCGAGGACAGACCGGAACCGGGGAGCTGTTTTTT
V gene: TRBV7-8
D gene: -
J gene: TRBJ2-2
clone size: few

CDR3 protein: CASSRFGEYNEQFF
CDR3 DNA: TGCGCCAGCAGCCGCTTTGGGGAATACAATGAGCAGTTCTTC
V gene: TRBV5-1
D gene: -
J gene: TRBJ2-1
clone size: -